This T cell receptor (beta chain) was sequenced for a study of T cells after yellow fever vaccination. Background on the study: Any fraction with a low cell number was prepared using SMART-Seq v4 Ultra Low Input. Overall study results and limits: By day 5 rather than day 15, the secondary response had peaked, though it was weaker. Any FACS-sorted repertoire could hold abundant clonotypes that contaminate it from the bulk population.

The table lists this clonotype with a few counts. Its target is not known. UMIs and a universal primer site were added when TCR cDNA was made by 5'RACE template switching. Using its own MiXCR run on the 5' RACE reads, TCRdb lists one record per CDR3 protein. This sample has 50,000 to 75,000 distinct CDR3 sequences, with approximately 7% found just once. Germline loops: CDR1 MNHEY, CDR2 SMNVEV (reference sequence). CDR3 length: 13 residues. Trimming pared 6 bases from V and 2 bases from J, leaving 10 bases between. The sample in question was CD8+ T cells sorted from PBMCs, obtained on the day of the first yellow fever vaccination. The source of this sequence is a man younger than 30 who received the YFV17D yellow fever vaccine. This chain joins TRBV27 and TRBJ1-1, with D possibly matching TRBD1 (5 bases). CDR3 sequence (DNA): TGTGCCAGCAGGGGGCCGAGAAACACTGAAGCTTTCTTT. Amino acids: CASRGPRNTEAFF.